The clone carrying this T cell receptor (beta chain) was recorded once. The antigen remains undetermined. Sequenced by immunoSEQ multiplex PCR; TCRdb stores in-frame clones only, minus some. The profile covers 30,000 to 35,000 clones, with 93% appearing a single time and roughly 7.9% taken by the ten largest. This specimen belongs to a study of T cells in localized non-small cell lung cancer. Study-level findings and limits: Among blood samples, higher T cell density accompanied longer overall survival.

V lost 1 base to trimming and J lost 4 bases, with 10 bases between them. Germline assignment: CDR1 SGHAT and CDR2 FQNNGV. This CDR3 is 14 amino acids long. This sequence joins TRBV11-2 and TRBJ2-5; D not resolved. The clonotype originates from a female donor older than 55 with stage I lung adenocarcinoma. The sample consisted of peripheral blood, taken before any cancer treatment. Written as DNA, the CDR3 is TGTGCCAGCAGCTTAGTAGGCCTTTTAGAGACCCAGTACTTC. Protein sequence: CASSLVGLLETQYF.